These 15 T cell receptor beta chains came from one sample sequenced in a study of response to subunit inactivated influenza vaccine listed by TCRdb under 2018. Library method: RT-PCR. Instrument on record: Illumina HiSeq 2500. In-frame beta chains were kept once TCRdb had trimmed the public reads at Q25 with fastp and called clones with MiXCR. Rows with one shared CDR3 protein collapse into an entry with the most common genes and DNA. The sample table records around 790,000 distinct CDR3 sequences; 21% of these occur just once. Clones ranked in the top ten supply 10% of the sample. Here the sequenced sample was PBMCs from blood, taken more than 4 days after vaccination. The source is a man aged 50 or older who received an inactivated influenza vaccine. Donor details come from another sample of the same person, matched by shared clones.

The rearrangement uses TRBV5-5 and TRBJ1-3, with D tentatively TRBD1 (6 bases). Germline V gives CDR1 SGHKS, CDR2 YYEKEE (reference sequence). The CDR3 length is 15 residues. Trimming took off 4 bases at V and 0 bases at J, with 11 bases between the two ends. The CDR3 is CASSGQMSSGNTIYF. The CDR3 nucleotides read TGTGCCAGCAGCGGACAGATGAGCTCTGGAAACACCATATATTTT. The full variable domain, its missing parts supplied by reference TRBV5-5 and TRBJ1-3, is DAGVTQSPTHLIKTRGQQVTLRCSPISGHKSVSWYQQVLGQGPQFIFQYYEKEERGRGNFPDRFSARQFPNYSSELNVNALLLGDSALYLCASSGQMSSGNTIYFGEGSWLTVV.

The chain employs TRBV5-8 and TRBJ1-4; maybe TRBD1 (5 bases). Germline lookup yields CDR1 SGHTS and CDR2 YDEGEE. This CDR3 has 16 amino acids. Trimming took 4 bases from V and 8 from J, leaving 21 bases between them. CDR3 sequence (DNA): TGTGCCAGCAGCCCCCCTCCGGGGGAACCCCGAGAAAAACTGTTTTTT. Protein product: CASSPPPGEPREKLFF.

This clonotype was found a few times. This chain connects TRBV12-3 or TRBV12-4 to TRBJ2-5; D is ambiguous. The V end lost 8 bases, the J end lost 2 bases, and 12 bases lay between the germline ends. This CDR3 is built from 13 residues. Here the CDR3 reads CASGRAVQETQYF. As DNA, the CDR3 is TGTGCCAGCGGAAGGGCAGTTCAAGAGACCCAGTACTTC.

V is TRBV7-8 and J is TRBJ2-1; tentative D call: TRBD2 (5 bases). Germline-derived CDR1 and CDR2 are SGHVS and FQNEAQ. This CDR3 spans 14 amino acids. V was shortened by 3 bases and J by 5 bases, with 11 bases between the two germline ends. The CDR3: CASSFRGRHNEQFF. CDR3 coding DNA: TGTGCCAGCAGCTTCCGGGGTCGGCACAATGAGCAGTTCTTC.

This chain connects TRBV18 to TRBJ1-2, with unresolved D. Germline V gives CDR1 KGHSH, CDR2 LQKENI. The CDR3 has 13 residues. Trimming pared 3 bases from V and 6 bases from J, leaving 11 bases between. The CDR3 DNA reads TGTGCCAGCTCACCGAGGGCCAGAGATGGCTACACCTTC. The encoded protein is CASSPRARDGYTF. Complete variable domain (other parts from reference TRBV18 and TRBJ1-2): NAGVMQNPRHLVRRRGQEARLRCSPMKGHSHVYWYRQLPEEGLKFMVYLQKENIIDESGMPKERFSAEFPKEGPSILRIQQVVRGDSAAYFCASSPRARDGYTFGSGTRLTVV.

The CDR3 DNA follows: TGCAGTGCGACACAGGGGACAAGTCGGACCGGGGAGCTGTTTTTT. It translates to CSATQGTSRTGELFF. V and J are TRBV20-1 and TRBJ2-2; 7 bases line up with TRBD1. Per germline, CDR1 DFQATT and CDR2 SNEGSKA (reference sequence). This CDR3 is 15 amino acids long. The V and J ends lost 6 bases and 5 bases, in that order; junction bases with no gene match: 12.

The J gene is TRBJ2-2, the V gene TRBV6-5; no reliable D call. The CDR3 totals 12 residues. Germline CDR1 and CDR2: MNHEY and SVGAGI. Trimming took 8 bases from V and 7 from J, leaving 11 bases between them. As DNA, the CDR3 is TGTGCCAGCCGGGCGAATAACGGGGAGCTGTTTTTT. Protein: CASRANNGELFF.

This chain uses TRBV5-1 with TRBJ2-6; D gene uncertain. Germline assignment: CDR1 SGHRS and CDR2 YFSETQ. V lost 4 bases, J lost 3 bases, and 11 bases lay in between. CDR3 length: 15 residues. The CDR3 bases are TGCGCCAGCAGCCTCGAGCTTGTTGGGGCCAACGTCCTGACTTTC. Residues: CASSLELVGANVLTF.

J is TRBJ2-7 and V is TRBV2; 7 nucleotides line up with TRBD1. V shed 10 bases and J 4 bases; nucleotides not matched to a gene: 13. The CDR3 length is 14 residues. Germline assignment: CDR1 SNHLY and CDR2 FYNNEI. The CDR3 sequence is CATSGRGTEYEQYF. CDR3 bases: TGTGCCACCTCAGGAAGGGGGACAGAGTACGAGCAGTACTTC.

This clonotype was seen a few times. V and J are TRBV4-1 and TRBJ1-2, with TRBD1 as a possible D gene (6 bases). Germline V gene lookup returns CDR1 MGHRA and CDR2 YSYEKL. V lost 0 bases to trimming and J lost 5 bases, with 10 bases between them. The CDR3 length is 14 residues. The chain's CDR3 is CASSQDWQGYGYTF. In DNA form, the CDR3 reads TGCGCCAGCAGCCAAGATTGGCAGGGGTATGGCTACACCTTC.

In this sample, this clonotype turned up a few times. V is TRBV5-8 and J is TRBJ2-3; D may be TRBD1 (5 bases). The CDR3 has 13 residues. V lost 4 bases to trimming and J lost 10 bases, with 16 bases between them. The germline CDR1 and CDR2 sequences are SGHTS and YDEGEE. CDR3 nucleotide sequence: TGTGCCAGCAGCACCGCCCACAGGTCGGCGCAGTATTTT. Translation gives CASSTAHRSAQYF.

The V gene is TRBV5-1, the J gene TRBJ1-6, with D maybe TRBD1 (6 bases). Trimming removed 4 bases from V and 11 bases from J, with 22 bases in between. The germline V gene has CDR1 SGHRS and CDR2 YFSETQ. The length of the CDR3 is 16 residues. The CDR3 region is CASSLSGLYTGTPLHF. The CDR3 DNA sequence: TGCGCCAGCAGCCTCTCTGGGCTTTACACAGGGACACCCCTCCACTTT.

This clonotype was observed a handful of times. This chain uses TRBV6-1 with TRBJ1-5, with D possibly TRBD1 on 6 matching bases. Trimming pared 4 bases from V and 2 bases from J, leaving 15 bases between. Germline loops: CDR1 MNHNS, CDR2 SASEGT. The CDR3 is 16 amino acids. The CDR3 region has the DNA TGTGCCAGCAGTGTCAGGACAGTTTGGCGCAATCAGCCCCAGCATTTT. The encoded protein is CASSVRTVWRNQPQHF.

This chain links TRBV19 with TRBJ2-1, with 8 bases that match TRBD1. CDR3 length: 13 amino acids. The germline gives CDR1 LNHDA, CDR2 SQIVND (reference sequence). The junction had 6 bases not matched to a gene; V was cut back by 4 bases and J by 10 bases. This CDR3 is CASSTRTGSEQFF. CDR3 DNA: TGTGCCAGTAGTACGAGGACAGGGAGCGAGCAGTTCTTC.

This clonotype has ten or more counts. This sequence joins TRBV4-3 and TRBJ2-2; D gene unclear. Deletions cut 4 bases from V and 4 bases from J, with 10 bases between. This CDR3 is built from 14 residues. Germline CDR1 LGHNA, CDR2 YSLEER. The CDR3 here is CASSRFSGTGELFF. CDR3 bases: TGCGCCAGCAGCCGGTTCTCGGGCACCGGGGAGCTGTTTTTT.